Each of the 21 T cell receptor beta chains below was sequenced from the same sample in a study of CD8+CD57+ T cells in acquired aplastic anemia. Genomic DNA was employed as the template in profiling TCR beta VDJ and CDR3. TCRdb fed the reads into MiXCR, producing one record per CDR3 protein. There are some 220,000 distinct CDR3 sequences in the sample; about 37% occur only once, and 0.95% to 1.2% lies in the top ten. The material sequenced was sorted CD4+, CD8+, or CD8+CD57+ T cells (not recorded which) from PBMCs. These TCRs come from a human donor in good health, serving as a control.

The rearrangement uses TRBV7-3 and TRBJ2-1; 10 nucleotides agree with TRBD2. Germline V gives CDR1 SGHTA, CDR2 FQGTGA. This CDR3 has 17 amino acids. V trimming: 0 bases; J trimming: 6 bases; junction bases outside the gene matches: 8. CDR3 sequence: CASSLTIDSGGINEQFF. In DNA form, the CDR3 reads TGTGCCAGCAGCTTAACTATCGATAGCGGGGGGATCAATGAGCAGTTCTTC. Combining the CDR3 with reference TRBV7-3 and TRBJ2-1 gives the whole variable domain GAGVSQTPSNKVTEKGKYVELRCDPISGHTALYWYRQSLGQGPEFLIYFQGTGAADDSGLPNDRFFAVRPEGSVSTLKIQRTERGDSAVYLCASSLTIDSGGINEQFFGPGTRLTVL.

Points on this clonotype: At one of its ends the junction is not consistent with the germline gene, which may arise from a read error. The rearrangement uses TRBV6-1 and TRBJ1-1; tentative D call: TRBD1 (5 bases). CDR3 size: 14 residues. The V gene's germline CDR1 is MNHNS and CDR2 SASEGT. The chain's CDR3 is CATTLGTGNTEALF. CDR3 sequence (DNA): TGTGCCACTACGCTGGGGACGGGGAACACTGAAGCTCTCTTT.

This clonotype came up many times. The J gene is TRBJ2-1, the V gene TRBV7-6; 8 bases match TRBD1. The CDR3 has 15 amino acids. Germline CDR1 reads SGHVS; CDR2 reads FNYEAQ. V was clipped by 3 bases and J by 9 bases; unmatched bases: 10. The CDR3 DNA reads TGTGCCAGCAGCTTTCAAGGACAGGGAGTTGTTGAGCAGTTCTTC. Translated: CASSFQGQGVVEQFF.

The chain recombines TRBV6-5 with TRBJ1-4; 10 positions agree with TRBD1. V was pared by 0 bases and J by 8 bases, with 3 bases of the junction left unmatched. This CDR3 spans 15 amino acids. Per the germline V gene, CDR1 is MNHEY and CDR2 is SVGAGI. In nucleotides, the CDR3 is TGTGCCAGCAGTTACTCGGGACAGGGGAGGGAAAAACTGTTTTTT. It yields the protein CASSYSGQGREKLFF.

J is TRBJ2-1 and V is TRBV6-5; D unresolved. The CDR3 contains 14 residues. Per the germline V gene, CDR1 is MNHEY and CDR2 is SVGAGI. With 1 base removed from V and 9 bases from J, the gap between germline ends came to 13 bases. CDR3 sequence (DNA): TGTGCCAGCAGTTACTTGGCTAGTGAATCTGAGCAGTTCTTC. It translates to CASSYLASESEQFF.

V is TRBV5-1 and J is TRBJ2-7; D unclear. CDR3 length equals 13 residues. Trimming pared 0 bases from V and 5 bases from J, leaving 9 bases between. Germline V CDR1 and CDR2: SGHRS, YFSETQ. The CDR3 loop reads CASSLVNFHEQYF. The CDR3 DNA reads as TGCGCCAGCAGCTTGGTCAATTTCCACGAGCAGTACTTC.

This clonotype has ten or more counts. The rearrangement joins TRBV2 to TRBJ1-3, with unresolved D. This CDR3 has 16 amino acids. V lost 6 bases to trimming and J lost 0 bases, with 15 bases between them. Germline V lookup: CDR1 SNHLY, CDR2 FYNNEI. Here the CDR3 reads CASRAGLTSSGNTIYF. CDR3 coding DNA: TGTGCCAGCAGGGCGGGCCTAACTAGCTCTGGAAACACCATATATTTT.

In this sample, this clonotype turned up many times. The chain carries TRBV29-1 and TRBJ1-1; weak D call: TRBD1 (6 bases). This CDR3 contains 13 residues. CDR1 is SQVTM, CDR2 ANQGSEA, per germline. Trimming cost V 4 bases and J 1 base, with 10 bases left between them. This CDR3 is CSVVRDKNTEAFF. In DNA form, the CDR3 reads TGCAGCGTTGTCCGGGACAAGAACACTGAAGCTTTCTTT. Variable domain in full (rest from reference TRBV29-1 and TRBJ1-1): SAVISQKPSRDICQRGTSLTIQCQVDSQVTMMFWYRQQPGQSLTLIATANQGSEATYESGFVIDKFPISRPNLTFSTLTVSNMSPEDSSIYLCSVVRDKNTEAFFGQGTRLTVV.

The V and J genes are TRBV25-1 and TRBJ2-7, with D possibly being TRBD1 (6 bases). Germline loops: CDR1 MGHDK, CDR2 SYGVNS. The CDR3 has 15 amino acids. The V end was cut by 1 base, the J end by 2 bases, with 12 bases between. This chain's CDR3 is CASSEWATGTYEQYF. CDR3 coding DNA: TGTGCCAGCAGTGAATGGGCCACAGGGACCTACGAGCAGTACTTC.

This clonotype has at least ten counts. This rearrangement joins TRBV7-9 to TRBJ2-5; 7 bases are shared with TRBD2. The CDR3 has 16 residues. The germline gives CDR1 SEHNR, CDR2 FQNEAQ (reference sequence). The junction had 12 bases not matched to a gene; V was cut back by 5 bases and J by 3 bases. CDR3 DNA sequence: TGTGCCAGCAGCCGAACCACCGGGACTATGAAAGAGACCCAGTACTTC. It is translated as CASSRTTGTMKETQYF.

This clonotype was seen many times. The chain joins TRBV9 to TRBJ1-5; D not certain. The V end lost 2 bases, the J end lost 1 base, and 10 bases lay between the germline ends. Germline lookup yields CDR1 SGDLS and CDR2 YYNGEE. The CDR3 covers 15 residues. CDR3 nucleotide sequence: TGTGCCAGCAGCGTCGGCTCACAGAGCAATCAGCCCCAGCATTTT. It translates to CASSVGSQSNQPQHF.

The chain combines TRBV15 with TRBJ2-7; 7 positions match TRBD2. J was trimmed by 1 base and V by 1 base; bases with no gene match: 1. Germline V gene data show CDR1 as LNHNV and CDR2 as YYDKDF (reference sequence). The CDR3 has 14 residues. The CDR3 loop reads CATSRAGGSYEQYF. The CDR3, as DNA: TGTGCCACCAGCAGAGCGGGAGGATCCTACGAGCAGTACTTC.

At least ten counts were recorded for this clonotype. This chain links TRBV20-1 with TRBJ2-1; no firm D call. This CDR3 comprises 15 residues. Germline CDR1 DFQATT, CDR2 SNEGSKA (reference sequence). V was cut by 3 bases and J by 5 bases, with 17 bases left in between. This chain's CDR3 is CSASPTTARNNEQFF. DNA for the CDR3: TGCAGTGCTAGTCCGACCACCGCTAGAAACAATGAGCAGTTCTTC.

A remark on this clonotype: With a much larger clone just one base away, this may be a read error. DNA of the CDR3: TGCAGTGCCCTGGGTAGGACTGGCGGTTCAGATACGCAGTATTTT. Its translation is CSALGRTGGSDTQYF. This chain links TRBV20-1 with TRBJ2-3; D may be TRBD2 (5 bases). Germline assignment: CDR1 DFQATT and CDR2 SNEGSKA (reference sequence). Trimming removed 6 bases at V and 4 bases at J, with 20 bases between. The CDR3 spans 15 residues.

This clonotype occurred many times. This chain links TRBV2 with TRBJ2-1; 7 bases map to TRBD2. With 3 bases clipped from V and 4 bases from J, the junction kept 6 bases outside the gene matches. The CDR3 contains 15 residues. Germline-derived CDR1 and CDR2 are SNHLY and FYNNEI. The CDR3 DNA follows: TGTGCCAGCAGTGATTTAGAGCGGGATTACAATGAGCAGTTCTTC. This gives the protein CASSDLERDYNEQFF.

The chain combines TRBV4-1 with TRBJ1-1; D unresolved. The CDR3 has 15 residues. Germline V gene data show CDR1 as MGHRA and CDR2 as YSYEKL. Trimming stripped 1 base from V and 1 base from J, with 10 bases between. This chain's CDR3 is CASSQVSTGNTEAFF. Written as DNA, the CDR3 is TGCGCCAGCAGCCAAGTGTCAACGGGGAACACTGAAGCTTTCTTT.

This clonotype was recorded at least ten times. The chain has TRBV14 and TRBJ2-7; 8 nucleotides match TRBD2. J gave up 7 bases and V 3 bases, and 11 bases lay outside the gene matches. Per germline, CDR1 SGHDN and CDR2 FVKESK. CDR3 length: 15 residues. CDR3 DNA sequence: TGTGCCAGCAGCCACTCTAGCGGGCTAATTTCGGAGCAGTACTTC. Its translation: CASSHSSGLISEQYF.

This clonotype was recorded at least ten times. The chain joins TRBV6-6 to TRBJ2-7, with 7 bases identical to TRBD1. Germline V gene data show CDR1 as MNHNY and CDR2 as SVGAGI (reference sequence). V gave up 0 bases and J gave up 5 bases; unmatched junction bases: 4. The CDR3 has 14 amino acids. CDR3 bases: TGTGCCAGCAGTTACTCGGACAGGACGCACGAGCAGTACTTC. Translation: CASSYSDRTHEQYF.

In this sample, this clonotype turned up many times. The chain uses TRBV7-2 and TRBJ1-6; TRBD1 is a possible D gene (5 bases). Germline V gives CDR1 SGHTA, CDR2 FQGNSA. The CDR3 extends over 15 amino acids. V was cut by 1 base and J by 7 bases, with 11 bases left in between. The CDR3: CASSLVLDKNSPLHF. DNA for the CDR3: TGTGCCAGCAGCTTAGTCTTGGACAAGAATTCACCCCTCCACTTT.

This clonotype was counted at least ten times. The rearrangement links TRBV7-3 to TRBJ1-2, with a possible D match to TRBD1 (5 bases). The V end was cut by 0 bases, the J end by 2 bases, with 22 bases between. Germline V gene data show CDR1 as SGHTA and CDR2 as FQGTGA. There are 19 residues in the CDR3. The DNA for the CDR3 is TGTGCCAGCAGCTTAACGATAGCCCAAGCAGGGTATTCCAACTATGGCTACACCTTC. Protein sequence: CASSLTIAQAGYSNYGYTF.

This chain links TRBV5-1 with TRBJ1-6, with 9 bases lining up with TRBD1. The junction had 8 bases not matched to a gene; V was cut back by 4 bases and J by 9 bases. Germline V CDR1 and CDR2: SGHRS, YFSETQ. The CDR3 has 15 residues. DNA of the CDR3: TGCGCCAGCAGCCCGAGGACAGGGGTTCTTTCACCCCTCCACTTT. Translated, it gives CASSPRTGVLSPLHF.